This T cell receptor (beta chain) was recovered during a study of beta chain features in type 1 diabetes. Whole-study results and caveats: TCRB CDR3s from Type 1 diabetes patients were moderately but significantly shorter in all four CD4+ subsets.

In its sample, this clone was seen a few times. Antigen: not known. Sorting of CD4+ naive, central memory, regulatory and stem cell-like memory cells was performed via CD45RO/CCR7/CD25/CD127/CD95/CD27. Expressed TCRB transcripts were sequenced because the isolated RNA had all been reverse transcribed beforehand. Some clones are missing from TCRdb's copy, which holds only in-frame ones; the method was immunoSEQ multiplex PCR. The table has about 740,000 clones, around 15% seen once. V dropped 4 bases and J dropped 6; count of bases not matched to a gene: 5. The germline V gene has CDR1 SNHLY and CDR2 FYNNEI. The CDR3 spans 14 residues.

This sequence joins TRBV2 and TRBJ2-3; 9 bases line up with TRBD2. Sequencing used naive CD4+ T cells from blood. This TCR was recovered from a man between 18 and 35 years old with type 1 diabetes. The chain's CDR3 is CASSGWTSVDTQYF. The CDR3 bases are TGTGCCAGCAGTGGATGGACTAGCGTGGATACGCAGTATTTT.